The rows below give T cell receptor beta chains drawn from one sample of a study of PD-1 blockade in classical Hodgkin lymphoma. Clones were read by immunoSEQ multiplex PCR, and TCRdb kept only the in-frame ones, dropping some. There are over 15,000 clones in the sample; over 60% occur only once, and approximately 7.8% lies in the top ten. Sequenced material: peripheral blood mononuclear cells (PBMCs), taken before the fourth cycle of nivolumab. These receptors all stem from a human donor with classical Hodgkin lymphoma. Each CDR3 is given with its conserved first and last residue.

>TRBJ2-1|TRBV11-2
CASSLQQGPHNEQFF
>TRBJ2-7|TRBV19
CASSPGTGAYEQYF
>-|TRBV6-1
CASSFRGAGEQYF
>TRBJ2-3|TRBV7-2
CASSRARDVWGDTQYF
>TRBJ2-7|TRBV19
CASSIGSVYEQYF
>TRBJ2-5|TRBV5-1
CASSPGTSGRSWRETQYF
>TRBJ2-7|TRBV5-4
CASSHGQGTREQYF
>TRBJ2-3|TRBV5-1
CASSLSLAGVDTQYF
>TRBJ2-7|TRBV27
CASSSYRDSYEQYF
>TRBJ2-1|TRBV11-2
CASSITGGSYNEQFF
>TRBJ2-2|TRBV5-1
CASSLTGKITGELFF
>TRBJ2-1|TRBV19
CASSIVPSGLHNEQFF
>TRBJ1-5|TRBV5-6
CASSLGGVNQPQHF
>TRBJ2-5|TRBV28
CASRGVDRFQETQYF
>TRBJ2-7|TRBV4-1
CASSQDLSGRKHEQYF
>TRBJ2-7|TRBV27
CASSLFPSGTYEQYF
>TRBJ2-3|TRBV7-9
CASSSSGPDTQYF
>TRBJ2-5|TRBV29-1
CSVEMRLQETQYF
>TRBJ2-5|TRBV7-6
CASSPIGRRPETQYF
>TRBJ2-7|TRBV6-5
CASRRGSLYEQYF
>TRBJ2-1|TRBV28
CASSFATGRNNEQFF
>TRBJ2-7|TRBV2
CASSDWTLPYEQYF
>TRBJ2-5|TRBV11-2
CASSLDPGFNQETQYF
>TRBJ2-5|TRBV6-5
CASSRNQGIETQYF
>TRBJ2-7|TRBV2
CASSEAPTRHEQYF
>TRBJ2-5|TRBV28
CASSLRSGQETQYF
>TRBJ1-5|TRBV18
CASSRDISNQPQHF
>TRBJ1-2|TRBV7-8
CASSLDGHYGYTF
>TRBJ1-2|TRBV30
CAWALIPTNYGYTF
>TRBJ2-1|TRBV7-9
CASSLELAGGYYNEQFF
>TRBJ2-2|TRBV9
CASSLRQGGNTGELFF
>TRBJ2-3|TRBV6-5
CASSYQGPRTDTQYF
>TRBJ2-5|TRBV9
CASSVDEGSAETQYF
>TRBJ2-7|TRBV27
CASSLLAGALGGQYF
>TRBJ2-7|TRBV7-9
CASRADREGYEQYF
>TRBJ2-5|TRBV7-6
CASSQGGASAYQETQYF
>TRBJ1-1|TRBV10-2
CASSVWQGSNTEAFF
>-|TRBV6-5
CASSFRLAGINEQYF
>TRBJ2-7|TRBV29-1
CSVELLDRGNPYEQYF
>TRBJ1-3|TRBV2
CASIKTGNTIYF
>TRBJ1-5|TRBV19
CASSAPGESNQPQHF
>TRBJ2-7|TRBV4-1
CASSHPGHSYEQYF
>TRBJ2-7|TRBV7-2
CASSLAWGEQYF
>TRBJ2-7|TRBV5-1
CASSLNWSSYEQYF